A selection of T cell receptor beta chains follows, all from one sample in a study of cytomegalovirus exposure and HLA in healthy donors. Data came from immunoSEQ multiplex PCR; TCRdb stores just in-frame clones and leaves some out. The table gives some 82,000 clones; the top ten clones make up 1.1% of it. The sequenced sample consisted of PBMCs. Receptors originate from a woman in her twenties or thirties in good health and CMV-seronegative. Each CDR3 is given with its conserved first and last residue. D genes are given only for firm matches.

J gene: TRBJ2-7
D gene: TRBD1
V gene: TRBV30
CDR3 DNA: TGTGCCTGGAGGCTTGGACAGGGTTCCTACGAGCAGTACTTC
CDR3 protein: CAWRLGQGSYEQYF

J gene: TRBJ2-2
D gene: TRBD2
V gene: TRBV4-2
CDR3 DNA: TGTGCCAGCAGCCGCGGACTAGCGGAGAACACCGGGGAGCTGTTTTTT
CDR3 protein: CASSRGLAENTGELFF

J gene: TRBJ2-7
D gene: TRBD1
V gene: TRBV25-1
CDR3 DNA: TGTGCCAGCAGTCAGACAGGGGGGACCTACGAGCAGTACTTC
CDR3 protein: CASSQTGGTYEQYF

J gene: TRBJ1-1
D gene: TRBD1
V gene: TRBV5-1
CDR3 DNA: TGCGCCAGCAGTACCGGGACAGGGGGCCTCACTGAAGCTTTCTTT
CDR3 protein: CASSTGTGGLTEAFF

J gene: TRBJ1-1
D gene: .
V gene: TRBV28
CDR3 DNA: TGTGCCAGCAGTTTATTAGCTCTCCGGACTGCTAACACTGAAGCTTTCTTT
CDR3 protein: CASSLLALRTANTEAFF

J gene: TRBJ1-2
D gene: TRBD1
V gene: TRBV11-2
CDR3 DNA: TGTGCCAGCAGCTTAGATCCGGGGACAGGACGTAACTATGGCTACACCTTC
CDR3 protein: CASSLDPGTGRNYGYTF

J gene: TRBJ2-2
D gene: TRBD1
V gene: TRBV10-1
CDR3 DNA: TGCGCCAGCAAGTCAGGGGGCGATGGCGGGGAGCTGTTTTTT
CDR3 protein: CASKSGGDGGELFF

J gene: TRBJ1-5
D gene: TRBD1
V gene: TRBV30
CDR3 DNA: TGTGCCTGGAGTGAATCGGACAGGATCAATCAGCCCCAGCATTTT
CDR3 protein: CAWSESDRINQPQHF

J gene: TRBJ1-1
D gene: .
V gene: TRBV18
CDR3 DNA: TGTGCCAGCTCCCCAGAGGGGGTGGGTGAAGCTTTCTTT
CDR3 protein: CASSPEGVGEAFF

J gene: TRBJ1-6
D gene: .
V gene: TRBV30
CDR3 DNA: TGTGCCTGGAGTGTAGGGCTGGGGCGATCCTCCTATAATTCACCCCTCCACTTT
CDR3 protein: CAWSVGLGRSSYNSPLHF

J gene: TRBJ2-7
D gene: TRBD1
V gene: TRBV5-5
CDR3 DNA: TGTGCCAGCAGCTTAGGTGGAGGGACAGGGGGCTACGAGCAGTACTTC
CDR3 protein: CASSLGGGTGGYEQYF

J gene: TRBJ2-2
D gene: TRBD1
V gene: TRBV7-9
CDR3 DNA: TGTGCCAGCAGCTTTGCCGACAGGGAACCTCTTGGCACCGGGGAGCTGTTTTTT
CDR3 protein: CASSFADREPLGTGELFF

J gene: TRBJ2-3
D gene: .
V gene: TRBV19
CDR3 DNA: TGTGCCAGTAGTATAGGGTTTGGCTCGCCCGATACGCAGTATTTT
CDR3 protein: CASSIGFGSPDTQYF

J gene: TRBJ1-2
D gene: TRBD1
V gene: TRBV4-1
CDR3 DNA: TGCGCCAGCAGCCAAGGCCCGGGACAGGGGGCAAATGGCTACACCTTC
CDR3 protein: CASSQGPGQGANGYTF